What follows are 22 T cell receptor beta chains derived from one specimen sequenced in a study of human T cells and chemical hapten exposure (dated by TCRdb to the early 2020s). The library was built by means of RACE. Sequencing was performed on a NextSeq 500. The public reads were quality trimmed at Q25 with fastp and then assembled into clones with MiXCR by TCRdb, keeping productive beta chains. Under each unique CDR3 protein, matching rows form one entry showing the most common genes and DNA. This sample has around 27,000 distinct CDR3 sequences in its table, and almost 6% of those were observed once. The ten largest clones represent around 6% of the sample. The time point label here, explained by the study, means: patch test 3, about 24 weeks after DPC sensitization. This specimen's treatment or condition label, interpreted: therapeutic diphenylcyclopropenone sensitization with weekly scalp DPC.

The input for sequencing was whole blood, taken in connection with sensitization to the hapten diphenylcyclopropenone (DPC). These receptors were collected from a man under 40 with alopecia areata. Some clones in this sample may be carry-over from other donors' samples.

The chain employs TRBV7-9 and TRBJ1-1, with TRBD1 identical over 7 bases. Trimming at V came to 4 bases and at J to 4 bases, leaving 9 bases not matched to a gene. The germline CDR1 and CDR2 sequences are SEHNR and FQNEAQ (reference sequence). The CDR3 totals 15 residues. CDR3 sequence reads: CASSSAQGESTEAFF. The CDR3 DNA is TGTGCCAGCAGCTCCGCCCAGGGGGAGAGCACTGAAGCTTTCTTT.

This clonotype was recorded many times. This sequence joins TRBV7-9 and TRBJ2-2; D tentatively reads TRBD1 or TRBD2 (5 bases each). Germline V CDR1 and CDR2: SEHNR, FQNEAQ (reference sequence). Trimming took off 3 bases at V and 0 bases at J, with 14 bases between the two ends. The CDR3 contains 17 residues. The CDR3 DNA reads as TGTGCCAGCAGCTTTAGATTACGAGGGGCGAACACCGGGGAGCTGTTTTTT. It specifies CASSFRLRGANTGELFF.

This clonotype was detected ten times or more. This rearrangement joins TRBV29-1 to TRBJ2-7, with TRBD1 identical over 7 bases. Germline V gives CDR1 SQVTM, CDR2 ANQGSEA. With V trimmed by 0 bases and J by 4 bases, 3 bases remained unmatched. The CDR3 covers 13 residues. Written as DNA, the CDR3 is TGCAGCGTTGAAGACGACAGGGAATACGAGCAGTACTTC. Translating it yields CSVEDDREYEQYF.

This clonotype was seen ten or more times. V is TRBV12-3 or TRBV12-4 and J is TRBJ2-1; 8 bases are a match to TRBD1. The CDR3 loop spans 14 amino acids. The junction had 4 bases not matched to a gene; V was cut back by 6 bases and J by 3 bases. The CDR3 nucleotides read TGTGCCAGCAGAACAGGGGGGAGCTACAATGAGCAGTTCTTC. It codes for CASRTGGSYNEQFF.

This clonotype was seen ten or more times. The CDR3 spells CASRPARAAVYSNQPQHF. The DNA of the CDR3 is TGTGCCAGCAGGCCCGCCCGGGCGGCGGTATATAGCAATCAGCCCCAGCATTTT. This chain links TRBV2 with TRBJ1-5; no reliable D call. The germline V gene encodes CDR1 SNHLY and CDR2 FYNNEI. V shed 6 bases and J shed 0 bases, with 21 bases lying between them. The CDR3 is 18 residues long.

This clonotype was detected many times. The chain couples TRBV18 to TRBJ2-1; 9 bases are a match to TRBD1. Germline V CDR1 and CDR2: KGHSH, LQKENI. With 2 bases clipped from V and 0 bases from J, the junction kept 8 bases outside the gene matches. The CDR3 totals 18 residues. The CDR3 coding sequence is TGTGCCAGCTCACCATGGGCACAGGGGGCCTCCTCCTACAATGAGCAGTTCTTC. It specifies CASSPWAQGASSYNEQFF.

The table lists this clonotype with many counts. The chain recombines TRBV7-2 with TRBJ2-7, with TRBD1 matching 11 bases. Looked up from germline, CDR1 is SGHTA and CDR2 is FQGNSA. CDR3 length: 15 residues. V shed 5 bases, J shed 7 bases, and the junction held 10 bases outside the gene matches. CDR3 DNA sequence: TGTGCCAGCAGCACCCGGACAGGGGGCGCGGAGGAGCAGTACTTC. It is translated as CASSTRTGGAEEQYF.

This clonotype was recorded at least ten times. This chain joins TRBV14 and TRBJ2-7, with D possibly matching TRBD1 (5 bases). The CDR3 is 15 residues long. The V end lost 1 base, the J end lost 0 bases, and 10 bases lay between the germline ends. Germline V gene lookup returns CDR1 SGHDN and CDR2 FVKESK. As DNA, the CDR3 is TGTGCCAGCAGCCAAGCCAGGGCCAGCTCCTACGAGCAGTACTTC. This encodes CASSQARASSYEQYF.

This clonotype was found a few times. J is TRBJ2-5 and V is TRBV29-1; D is ambiguous. The CDR3 contains 11 residues. Germline CDR1 reads SQVTM; CDR2 reads ANQGSEA. The V gene lost 1 base and the J gene lost 5 bases, with 5 bases spanning the gap. The CDR3 coding sequence is TGCAGCGTTGAAGCCTGGGAGACCCAGTACTTC. It codes for CSVEAWETQYF.

This clonotype was detected many times. The rearrangement links TRBV3-1 to TRBJ2-1; D is unclear. Trimming left V 0 bases short and J 10 bases short, with 13 bases between. Germline V gene lookup returns CDR1 LGHDT and CDR2 YNNKEL (reference sequence). The CDR3 is 14 amino acids. The CDR3 DNA reads as TGTGCCAGCAGCCAAGAACCCTCCAGAGGAGAGCAGTTCTTC. It yields the protein CASSQEPSRGEQFF.

This clonotype was counted many times. The CDR3 sequence is CAWSTLAGQTGELFF. CDR3 nucleotides: TGTGCCTGGAGTACTCTAGCGGGGCAGACCGGGGAGCTGTTTTTT. This chain links TRBV30 with TRBJ2-2; TRBD2 agrees at 9 bases. V trimming: 2 bases; J trimming: 5 bases; junction bases outside the gene matches: 6. Germline lookup yields CDR1 GTSNPN and CDR2 SVGIG (reference sequence). The CDR3 runs to 15 residues.

This clonotype occurred many times. The V gene is TRBV5-6, the J gene TRBJ1-1; 7 bases map to TRBD1. This CDR3 spans 14 amino acids. Losses at the gene ends were 2 bases for V and 4 bases for J; bases not matched to a gene: 5. Germline CDR1 reads SGHDT; CDR2 reads YYEEEE. CDR3 sequence: CASSFDRAATEAFF. The CDR3 DNA reads as TGTGCCAGCAGCTTCGACAGGGCGGCCACTGAAGCTTTCTTT.

This clonotype was observed many times. At one end, the junction sequence differs from germline, possibly due to a read error. V usage is TRBV13 and J usage is TRBJ1-1, with D unresolved. Looked up from germline, CDR1 is PRHDT and CDR2 is FYEKMQ (reference sequence). The CDR3 extends over 14 amino acids. Here the CDR3 DNA reads TGTGCCACCAGCCTAGCCCCTGGGAACACTGAAGCTTTCTTT. It encodes CATSLAPGNTEAFF. The full variable domain, in which reference TRBV13 and TRBJ1-1 provide the parts outside the CDR3, is AAGVIQSPRHLIKEKRETATLKCYPIPRHDTVYWYQQGPGQDPQFLISFYEKMQSDKGSIPDRFSAQQFSDYHSELNMSSLELGDSALYFCATSLAPGNTEAFFGQGTRLTVV.

This clonotype was recorded at least ten times. The chain combines TRBV7-2 with TRBJ1-1, with TRBD1 matching 10 bases. With V trimmed by 3 bases and J by 6 bases, 4 bases remained unmatched. CDR3 length: 14 amino acids. Germline loops: CDR1 SGHTA, CDR2 FQGNSA. The CDR3 reads CASSFDRGPAEAFF. CDR3 in DNA: TGTGCCAGCAGCTTCGACAGGGGGCCGGCTGAAGCTTTCTTT.

There are a few counts of this clonotype. The chain has TRBV5-1 and TRBJ2-3; 7 positions match TRBD2. The CDR3 is 13 amino acids. V lost 8 bases to trimming and J lost 4 bases; unmatched junction nucleotides: 7. CDR1 SGHRS and CDR2 YFSETQ come from the germline V gene. The CDR3: CASQRGGSDTQYF. DNA for the CDR3: TGCGCCAGTCAGCGGGGAGGATCAGATACGCAGTATTTT.

J is TRBJ1-1 and V is TRBV12-3 or TRBV12-4; D gene uncertain. Trimming removed 5 bases at V and 1 base at J, with 17 bases between. CDR3 length: 16 residues. The CDR3, as DNA: TGTGCCAGCAGTCTTATATTCGGTAGGGCGAACACTGAAGCTTTCTTT. Translating it yields CASSLIFGRANTEAFF.

This clonotype was seen ten or more times. This sequence joins TRBV29-1 and TRBJ2-7, with D possibly being TRBD2 (6 bases). The CDR3 loop spans 14 amino acids. The V gene's germline CDR1 is SQVTM and CDR2 ANQGSEA. V was trimmed by 5 bases and J by 9 bases, leaving 23 bases between them. CDR3 residues: CSVQPGLTPRWQYF. DNA for the CDR3: TGCAGCGTTCAACCGGGACTCACGCCCCGATGGCAGTACTTC.

This clonotype was counted at least ten times. The V call is TRBV7-2, the J call TRBJ2-5; 10 nucleotides align to TRBD2. This CDR3 contains 15 residues. The V gene's germline CDR1 is SGHTA and CDR2 FQGNSA. Trimming at V came to 2 bases and at J to 4 bases, leaving 4 bases not matched to a gene. The CDR3 loop reads CASSLSLAGAETQYF. The CDR3 DNA reads TGTGCCAGCAGCTTAAGCCTAGCGGGAGCAGAGACCCAGTACTTC.

This clonotype was seen repeatedly, ten times or more. The chain has TRBV12-3 or TRBV12-4 and TRBJ2-1; D may be TRBD1 or TRBD2 (7 bases each). The CDR3 runs to 15 residues. The V and J ends lost 5 bases and 4 bases respectively, with 15 bases between them. Written as DNA, the CDR3 is TGTGCCAGCAGTCCCACAGGGGAGGGGTACAATGAGCAGTTCTTC. It is translated as CASSPTGEGYNEQFF.

This clonotype showed up many times. The chain links TRBV27 to TRBJ2-2; D is perhaps TRBD1 (5 bases). The CDR3 runs 15 residues. In germline, CDR1 is MNHEY, CDR2 SMNVEV (reference sequence). V lost 2 bases to trimming and J lost 4 bases, with 11 bases between them. CDR3 coding DNA: TGTGCCAGCAGTTTAAAGGACACTTCCACCGGGGAGCTGTTTTTT. Its translation: CASSLKDTSTGELFF.

This clonotype was seen at least ten times. The CDR3 loop reads CASSQEAGWVNQPQHF. CDR3 DNA: TGCGCCAGCAGCCAAGAGGCAGGGTGGGTCAATCAGCCCCAGCATTTT. J is TRBJ1-5 and V is TRBV4-3, with a possible D match to TRBD1 (5 bases). The CDR3 runs to 16 residues. Germline V gene data show CDR1 as LGHNA and CDR2 as YSLEER. Trimming cost V 0 bases and J 3 bases, with 12 bases left between them.

This chain joins TRBV7-9 and TRBJ2-3; no clear D. Germline-derived CDR1 and CDR2 are SEHNR and FQNEAQ (reference sequence). The CDR3 spans 15 residues. Trimming cost V 1 base and J 5 bases, with 13 bases left between them. CDR3: CASSLVSGRQDTQYF. CDR3 sequence (DNA): TGTGCCAGCAGCTTAGTCTCCGGCCGGCAAGATACGCAGTATTTT.